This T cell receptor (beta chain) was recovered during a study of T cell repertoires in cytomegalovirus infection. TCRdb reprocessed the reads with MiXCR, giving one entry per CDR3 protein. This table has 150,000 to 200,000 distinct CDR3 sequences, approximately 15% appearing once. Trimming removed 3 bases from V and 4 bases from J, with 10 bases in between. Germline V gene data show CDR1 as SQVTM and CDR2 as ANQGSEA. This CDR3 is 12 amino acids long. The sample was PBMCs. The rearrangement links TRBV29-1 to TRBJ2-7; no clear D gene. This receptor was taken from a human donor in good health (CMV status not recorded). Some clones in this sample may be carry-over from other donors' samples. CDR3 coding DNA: TGCAGCGTTGAGAACGAAAATTACGAGCAGTACTTC. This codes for CSVENENYEQYF.